These T cell receptor beta chains were read from a single sample in a study of blood T cell repertoires in COVID-19. Produced via immunoSEQ multiplex PCR; TCRdb's table is partial and in-frame only. The top ten clones hold 15% to 17% of a sample with 70,000 or so clones, 75% to 85% of them seen once. Sequenced input: peripheral blood. The receptors stem from a human donor in a cohort sampled during active COVID-19. CDR3s include the opening cysteine and the closing phenylalanine or tryptophan. A D gene is named only where the DNA matches it firmly. Not every row has a clone size; where given, it reads once, few, many or a size class.

TRBJ1-2 | . | once | TRBV6-6 | 16 | TGTGCCAGCAGAGATTCTTCGACAGGAGCTAACTATGGCTACACCTTC | CASRDSSTGANYGYTF
TRBJ2-7 | TRBD1 | few | TRBV5-6 | 15 | TGTGCCAGCAGCTTACCGGGACAGGGGGCCCGCGAGCAGTACTTC | CASSLPGQGAREQYF
TRBJ2-1 | . | . | TRBV5-1 | 14 | TGCGCCAGCAGCGCCGGACAGACGCGGGAGGAGCAGTTCTTC | CASSAGQTREEQFF
TRBJ2-7 | . | . | TRBV2 | 12 | TGTGCCAGCCGCGGGGCCGCCTACGAGCAGTACTTC | CASRGAAYEQYF
TRBJ1-1 | TRBD1 | . | TRBV30 | 14 | TGTGCCTGGACCAAACAGGGGGAGAGCACTGAAGCTTTCTTT | CAWTKQGESTEAFF
TRBJ1-2 | TRBD1 | . | TRBV27 | 15 | TGTGCCAGCAGTTCCTCCGGGACAGGTGGATATGGCTACACCTTC | CASSSSGTGGYGYTF
TRBJ2-3 | TRBD2 | . | TRBV19 | 15 | TGTGCCAGTCAACCCGGACTAGTGGGTACAGATACGCAGTATTTT | CASQPGLVGTDTQYF
TRBJ2-5 | TRBD1 | . | TRBV5-1 | 14 | TGCGCCAGCAGCTTGCCGGGACAGCAAGAGACCCAGTACTTC | CASSLPGQQETQYF
TRBJ1-6 | TRBD1 | . | TRBV28 | 15 | TGTGCCAGCGACCGGGACAGGGGACATGGTTCACCCCTCCACTTT | CASDRDRGHGSPLHF
TRBJ2-7 | . | few | TRBV10-1 | 12 | TGCGCCAGCAGCGCAGGGGACTACGAGCAGTACTTC | CASSAGDYEQYF
TRBJ1-2 | TRBD1 | . | TRBV28 | 15 | TGTGCCAGCAGTAGTACAGGGGGTCCCTCCTATGGCTACACCTTC | CASSSTGGPSYGYTF
TRBJ2-7 | TRBD2 | . | TRBV29-1 | 12 | TGCAGCGTTGGGACTAGCGGGAGGGGGCAGTACTTC | CSVGTSGRGQYF
TRBJ2-7 | TRBD2 | . | TRBV28 | 16 | TGTGCCAGCAGTTTACTGTCCGGGACTAGCTTCTACGAGCAGTACTTC | CASSLLSGTSFYEQYF
TRBJ1-2 | . | . | TRBV30 | 11 | TGTGCCTGGAGTCCACGAGGGAGGCTCGCCTTC | CAWSPRGRLAF
TRBJ2-2 | . | . | TRBV2 | 11 | TGTGCCAGCGCCCGGGCCGGGGAGCTGTTTTTT | CASARAGELFF
TRBJ2-5 | . | . | TRBV19 | 12 | TGTGCCACGGACGGAGGAGGGGAGACCCAGTACTTC | CATDGGGETQYF
TRBJ1-1 | TRBD1 | . | TRBV11-2 | 15 | TGTGCCAGCAGCTTCGGGACAGGGGGCGGGACTGAAGCTTTCTTT | CASSFGTGGGTEAFF
TRBJ1-1 | . | . | TRBV5-4 | 15 | TGTGCCAGCCGGAGCGGGGGGCTCACCGACACTGAAGCTTTCTTT | CASRSGGLTDTEAFF
TRBJ2-7 | . | . | TRBV3-1/TRBV3-2 | 14 | TGTGCCAGCAGCCGACGCGGGACCGACTACGAGCAGTACTTC | CASSRRGTDYEQYF
TRBJ2-5 | TRBD2 | . | TRBV11-3 | 17 | TGTGCCAGCAGCTTAGATGGGGGAGGGAATCCCCAAGAGACCCAGTACTTC | CASSLDGGGNPQETQYF
TRBJ1-2 | . | . | TRBV12-3/TRBV12-4 | 12 | TGTGCCAGCAGTTTAATGGGAGGAGGCTACACCTTC | CASSLMGGGYTF
TRBJ1-1 | TRBD1 | once | TRBV6-5 | 15 | TGTGCCAGCAGTCAGGATCAGGGGGTGGACACTGAAGCTTTCTTT | CASSQDQGVDTEAFF
TRBJ2-7 | TRBD2 | . | TRBV6-5 | 15 | TGTGCCAGCAACCCAGCGGGAGTGAGCTCCTACGAGCAGTACTTC | CASNPAGVSSYEQYF
TRBJ2-7 | . | once | TRBV28 | 16 | TGTGCCAGCACGAGTAGTAGGCGGCTGAGCTCCTACGAGCAGTACTTC | CASTSSRRLSSYEQYF
TRBJ2-1 | TRBD1 | once | TRBV3-1/TRBV3-2 | 15 | TGTGCCAGCAGCACACAGGGGGCCCTATACAATGAGCAGTTCTTC | CASSTQGALYNEQFF
TRBJ2-1 | . | . | TRBV10-3 | 15 | TGTGCCATCAGTGTTTCAGGGAAGTTGGGGGGTGAGCAGTTCTTC | CAISVSGKLGGEQFF
TRBJ2-1 | . | . | TRBV6-1 | 16 | TGTGCCAGCAGTGAACCGACTAGGGTTTACTACAATGAGCAGTTCTTC | CASSEPTRVYYNEQFF
TRBJ2-7 | TRBD2 | . | TRBV14 | 15 | TGTGCCAGCAGCCAAGAGCTAGCGGGGATGTACGAGCAGTACTTC | CASSQELAGMYEQYF
TRBJ2-7 | . | few | TRBV2 | 14 | TGTGCCACCCGACGGCAGCAGGGGACCTACGAGCAGTACTTC | CATRRQQGTYEQYF
TRBJ2-7 | TRBD2 | . | TRBV9 | 13 | TGTGCCAGCAGCTGGGCGGGAGAAAACGAGCAGTACTTC | CASSWAGENEQYF
TRBJ2-3 | TRBD2 | . | TRBV5-1 | 16 | TGCGCCAGCAGCTTGGTAGCGGGAGGATCCACAGATACGCAGTATTTT | CASSLVAGGSTDTQYF
TRBJ2-7 | . | . | TRBV7-2 | 14 | TGTGCCAGCAGCTTAAACCCGAGCTCCTACGAGCAGTACTTC | CASSLNPSSYEQYF
TRBJ2-7 | TRBD1 | . | TRBV30 | 13 | TGTGCTCAAAGTGGACAGGGGTTCGACGAGCAGTACTTC | CAQSGQGFDEQYF
TRBJ2-5 | TRBD1 | . | TRBV4-2 | 15 | TGTGCCAGCAGCCCTCGGACAGGGATAGGGGAGACCCAGTACTTC | CASSPRTGIGETQYF
TRBJ2-2 | TRBD2 | . | TRBV10-3 | 16 | TGTGCCATCAGTTCCAAGCGGGAGATGGGCACCGGGGAGCTGTTTTTT | CAISSKREMGTGELFF
TRBJ2-7 | TRBD1 | many | TRBV6-6 | 14 | TGTGCCAGCAGAATGGGACAGCAATTCTACGAGCAGTACTTC | CASRMGQQFYEQYF
TRBJ1-2 | . | . | TRBV4-1 | 12 | TGCGCCAGCAGCCAAAATACTTATGGCTACACCTTC | CASSQNTYGYTF
TRBJ1-3 | TRBD1 | . | TRBV5-8 | 15 | TGTGCCAGCAGCCCGGGACAGGGCTTCTCGAACACCATATATTTT | CASSPGQGFSNTIYF
TRBJ1-1 | . | . | TRBV28 | 13 | TGTGCCAGCAGTTTTAATTTTGACACTGAAGCTTTCTTT | CASSFNFDTEAFF
TRBJ2-5 | TRBD1 | . | TRBV6-6 | 15 | TGTGCCAGCAGTCTCGGGACAGGGCCGTGGAAGACCCAGTACTTC | CASSLGTGPWKTQYF
TRBJ2-7 | TRBD2 | . | TRBV10-3 | 14 | TGTGCCATCACGAGCGGGGTTGACGGGTACGAGCAGTACTTC | CAITSGVDGYEQYF
TRBJ2-1 | TRBD1 | once | TRBV7-9 | 13 | TGTGCCAGCAGCTTAGAGGTTACAGGGGGATCGTTCTTC | CASSLEVTGGSFF
TRBJ2-3 | TRBD2 | many | TRBV15 | 16 | TGTGCCACCAGCTGGGGACTAGCGGGGTCAGCAGATACGCAGTATTTT | CATSWGLAGSADTQYF
TRBJ1-1 | TRBD1 | once | TRBV2 | 14 | TGTGCCAGCAGTTCGGGACAGATGAACACTGAAGCTTTCTTT | CASSSGQMNTEAFF
TRBJ1-1 | . | few | TRBV11-3 | 13 | TGTGCCAGCAGCATGACAGTGAACACTGAAGCTTTCTTT | CASSMTVNTEAFF
TRBJ1-3 | . | . | TRBV7-2 | 16 | TGTGCCAGCAGCGCCAGGACAGTGGACTCTGGAAACACCATATATTTT | CASSARTVDSGNTIYF
TRBJ2-7 | TRBD2 | . | TRBV6-6 | 13 | TGTGCCAGCAAACAGTCCGAGCGGGGCGAGCAGTACTTC | CASKQSERGEQYF
TRBJ1-6 | TRBD1 | . | TRBV4-1 | 19 | TGCGCCAGCAGCCAAGACGCAGGGGGACAGGGAAGCTATAATTCACCCCTCCACTTT | CASSQDAGGQGSYNSPLHF
TRBJ2-5 | . | . | TRBV10-3 | 13 | TGTGCCATCAGGGTCGGGGATCAAGAGACCCAGTACTTC | CAIRVGDQETQYF
TRBJ2-1 | TRBD2 | . | TRBV10-1 | 17 | TGCGCCAGCAGTGAGCGACTAGCGGGCCCCCCCTACAATGAGCAGTTCTTC | CASSERLAGPPYNEQFF
TRBJ1-1 | TRBD1 | . | TRBV18 | 17 | TGTGCCAGCTCACCATCGGGGACAGGGTCCGGAGATGCTAACGCTTTCTTT | CASSPSGTGSGDANAFF
TRBJ1-2 | . | once | TRBV7-2 | 13 | TGTGCCAGCAGCCAAAGGGTGACGGGAGGCTACACCTTC | CASSQRVTGGYTF
TRBJ2-2 | . | . | TRBV5-1 | 15 | TGCGCCAGCAGCTATGAGACAGGACCCACCGGGGAGCTGTTTTTT | CASSYETGPTGELFF
TRBJ2-5 | . | . | TRBV5-4 | 12 | TGTGCCAGCAGCTTGGATCTCCAGACCCAGTACTTC | CASSLDLQTQYF
TRBJ2-3 | . | . | TRBV11-1 | 16 | TGTGCCAGCAGCCCGGGGGACTTGGGACTCACAGATACGCAGTATTTT | CASSPGDLGLTDTQYF
TRBJ1-2 | TRBD1 | . | TRBV6-5 | 13 | TGTGCCAGCAGGGGGGACAGGCAGGACGGCTACACCTTC | CASRGDRQDGYTF
TRBJ2-5 | TRBD1 | few | TRBV13 | 15 | TGTGCCAGCAGCACCGGGACAGGGGGCGGCGAGACCCAGTACTTC | CASSTGTGGGETQYF